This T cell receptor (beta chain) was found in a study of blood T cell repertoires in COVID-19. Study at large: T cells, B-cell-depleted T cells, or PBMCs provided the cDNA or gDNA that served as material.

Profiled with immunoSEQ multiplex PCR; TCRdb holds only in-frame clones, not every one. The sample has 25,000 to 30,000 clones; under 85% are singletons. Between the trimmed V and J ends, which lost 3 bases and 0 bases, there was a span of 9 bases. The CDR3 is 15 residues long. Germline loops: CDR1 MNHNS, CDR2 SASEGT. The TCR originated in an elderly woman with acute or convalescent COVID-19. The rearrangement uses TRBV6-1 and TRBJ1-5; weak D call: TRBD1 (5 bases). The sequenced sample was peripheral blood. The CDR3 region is CASSDGGNSNQPQHF. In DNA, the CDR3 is TGTGCCAGCAGTGATGGGGGGAATAGCAATCAGCCCCAGCATTTT.